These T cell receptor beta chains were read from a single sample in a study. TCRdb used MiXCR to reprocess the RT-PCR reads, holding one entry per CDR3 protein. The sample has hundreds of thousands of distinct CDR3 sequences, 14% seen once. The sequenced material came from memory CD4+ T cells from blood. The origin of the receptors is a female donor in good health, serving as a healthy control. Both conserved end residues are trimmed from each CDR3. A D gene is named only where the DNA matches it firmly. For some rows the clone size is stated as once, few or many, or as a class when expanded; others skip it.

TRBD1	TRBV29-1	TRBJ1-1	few	SVDRTGLNTEAF
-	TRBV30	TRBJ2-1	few	ARQSGVYNEQF
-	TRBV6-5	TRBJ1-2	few	ASSYEQGDGYT
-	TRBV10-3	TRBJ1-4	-	AISDPLQGEKLF
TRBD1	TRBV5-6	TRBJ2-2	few	ASSHRGRRTGELF
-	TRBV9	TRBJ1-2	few	ASSVVGTGGYGYT
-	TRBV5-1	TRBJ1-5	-	ASSLDRSGGTQH
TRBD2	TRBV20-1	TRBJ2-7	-	SADSGGSYEQY
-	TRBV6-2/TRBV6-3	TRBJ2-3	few	ASSGQISTDTQY
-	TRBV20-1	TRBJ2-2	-	SAPQDTGELF
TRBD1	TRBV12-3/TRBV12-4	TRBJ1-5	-	ASRPTGNNQPQH
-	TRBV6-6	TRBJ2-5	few	ASSSTLSGLQETQY